This entry features one TCR beta chain sequence. Its antigen is still unknown. Other nucleotide sequences in the sample specify the same CDR3. CDR1 and CDR2 (germline): WNHNN, SYGVQD (reference sequence). The CDR3 length is 14 residues. The V segment lost 4 bases and the J segment 4 bases; nucleotides outside the gene matches: 5. These data come from a study of T cell responses to AZD1222 COVID-19 vaccine. Findings and caveats of the study: Spike as a whole was targeted by vaccine-associated CD4 TCRs, dominant at 160-218 and 743-854. Regions left unmutated in variants are reportedly the target of nearly half of spike-specific TCRs.

Assay: immunoSEQ multiplex PCR; the TCRdb copy retains only in-frame clones and omits some. The table shows about 94,000 clones, with 75% to 90% occurring only once. The origin of this receptor is an adult who received the AZD1222 COVID-19 vaccine. The chain recombines TRBV10-1 with TRBJ2-7; 9 bases are a match to TRBD2. The specimen comprised peripheral blood, sampled 28 days after the second AZD1222 dose. The DNA of the CDR3 is TGCGCCAGCAGTGGAGAGACTAGCGGATACGAGCAGTACTTC. Translating it yields CASSGETSGYEQYF.